A single sample gave rise to the 5 T cell receptor beta chains below, sequenced in a study of T cell responses to AZD1222 COVID-19 vaccine (dated by TCRdb to 2020 to 2022). The library was prepared using the immunoSEQ multiplex PCR assay. Imported from immuneACCESS, the table was reduced by TCRdb to in-frame sequences with V and J called. These copies leave out some clones; in studies compared against another copy, an unresolved V gene accounts for under half, and the cause of the remainder is not known. The sample table lists roughly 200,000 clones, approximately 90% of them with a count of one. 3.6% of the sample comes from the top ten. The time point label on this specimen signifies: about 28 days (+/-7) after the second vaccine dose. Taken with the paper, the label for treatment or condition translates to: meningococcal conjugate vaccine given as trial control. The sequencing here drew on peripheral blood, taken 28 days after the second dose of the MenACWY control vaccine. The receptors stem from an adult who received the MenACWY meningococcal vaccine as a control.

The V gene is TRBV2, the J gene TRBJ1-4; D gene unclear. CDR3 length: 15 residues. CDR1 is SNHLY, CDR2 FYNNEI, per germline. The germline V and J ends were trimmed by 4 bases and 0 bases, with 9 bases remaining between them. CDR3 in amino acids: CASSVHPPTNEKLFF. CDR3 bases: TGTGCCAGCAGTGTACATCCGCCAACTAATGAAAAACTGTTTTTT.

The gene calls are TRBV5-1 and TRBJ2-1, with D perhaps matching TRBD2 (6 bases). V was trimmed by 0 bases and J by 9 bases, leaving 10 bases between them. CDR1 is SGHRS and CDR2 is YFSETQ in the germline V gene. The CDR3 spans 13 residues. The CDR3 spells CASSLVHGSEQFF. DNA for the CDR3: TGCGCCAGCAGCTTGGTTCACGGGAGTGAGCAGTTCTTC.

The genes are TRBV12-3 or TRBV12-4 and TRBJ2-3; D is possibly TRBD2 (6 bases). Trimming pared 6 bases from V and 4 bases from J, leaving 8 bases between. This CDR3 contains 12 residues. CDR3 DNA: TGTGCCAGCAGACGGGAGTCAGATACGCAGTATTTT. It specifies CASRRESDTQYF.

The chain has TRBV30 and TRBJ1-4; D uncertain. This CDR3 region has 13 residues. Between the trimmed V and J ends, which lost 3 bases and 4 bases, there was a span of 9 bases. The germline CDR1 and CDR2 sequences are GTSNPN and SVGIG (reference sequence). DNA for the CDR3: TGTGCCTGGAGCGGGCAGTTTAATGAAAAACTGTTTTTT. Translating gives CAWSGQFNEKLFF.

This clone was counted between two and nine times. The chain uses TRBV4-2 and TRBJ2-1; 8 nucleotides match TRBD1. There are 16 residues in the CDR3. Germline lookup yields CDR1 LGHNA and CDR2 YNFKEQ. J lost 8 bases, V lost 3 bases, and 12 bases had no gene match. This chain's CDR3 is CASSHARGQGPDEQFF. The DNA for the CDR3 is TGTGCCAGCAGCCACGCTCGTGGACAGGGTCCGGATGAGCAGTTCTTC.